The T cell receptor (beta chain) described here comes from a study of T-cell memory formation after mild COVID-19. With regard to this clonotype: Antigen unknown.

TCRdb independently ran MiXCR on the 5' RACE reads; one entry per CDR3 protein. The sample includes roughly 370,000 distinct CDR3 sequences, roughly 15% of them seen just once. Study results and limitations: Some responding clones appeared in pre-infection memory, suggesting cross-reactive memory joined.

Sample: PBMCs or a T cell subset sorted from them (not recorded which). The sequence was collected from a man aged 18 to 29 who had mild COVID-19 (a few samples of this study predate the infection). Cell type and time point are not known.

CDR3 region: CSASWGGMGTNEKLFF. CDR3 bases: TGCAGTGCTAGTTGGGGAGGGATGGGGACTAATGAAAAACTGTTTTTT. The chain has TRBV20-1 and TRBJ1-4; D gene unclear. Germline loops: CDR1 DFQATT, CDR2 SNEGSKA (reference sequence). V dropped 3 bases and J dropped 2 bases, with 16 bases sitting between them. The CDR3 extends over 16 amino acids.